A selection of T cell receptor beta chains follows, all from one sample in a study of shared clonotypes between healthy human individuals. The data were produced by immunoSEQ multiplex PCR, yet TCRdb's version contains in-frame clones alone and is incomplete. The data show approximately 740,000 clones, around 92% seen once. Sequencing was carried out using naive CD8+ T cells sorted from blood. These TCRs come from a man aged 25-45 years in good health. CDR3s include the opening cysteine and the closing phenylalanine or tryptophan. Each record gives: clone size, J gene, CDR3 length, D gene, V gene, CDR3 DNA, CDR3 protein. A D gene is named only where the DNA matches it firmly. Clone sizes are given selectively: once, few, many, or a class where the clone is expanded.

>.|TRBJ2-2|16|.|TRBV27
TGTGCCAGCAGTTTATCGATAGGGCATCGAGGCGGGGAGCTGTTTTTT
CASSLSIGHRGGELFF
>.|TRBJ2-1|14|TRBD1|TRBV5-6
TGTGCCAGCAGCCCGGGACAGGCCTACAATGAGCAGTTCTTC
CASSPGQAYNEQFF
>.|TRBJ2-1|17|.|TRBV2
TGTGCCAGCAGTGAACCTGCGAGCGGGCCGGATTACAATGAGCAGTTCTTC
CASSEPASGPDYNEQFF
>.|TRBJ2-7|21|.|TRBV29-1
TGCAGCGTTGAGACTGCTGGGGTGTCTACCCAGGGACATATGAGCTCCTACGAGCAGTACTTC
CSVETAGVSTQGHMSSYEQYF
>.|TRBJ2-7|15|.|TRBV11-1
TGTGCCAGCAGCACCCCGAGTGGGGGCAACTACGAGCAGTACTTC
CASSTPSGGNYEQYF
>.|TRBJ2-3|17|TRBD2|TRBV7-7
TGTGCTAGCAGCCTAGGACCACGAGCGGGAGGGTTAGATACGCAGTATTTT
CASSLGPRAGGLDTQYF
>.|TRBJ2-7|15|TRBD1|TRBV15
TGTGCCACCAGCAGCGAGGGGGCTTTGCCCTACGAGCAGTACTTC
CATSSEGALPYEQYF
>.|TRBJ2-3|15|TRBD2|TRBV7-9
TGTGCCAGCAGGGACCGAGCGGGGTACACAGATACGCAGTATTTT
CASRDRAGYTDTQYF
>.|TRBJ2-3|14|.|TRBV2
TGTGCCCTTAGAGGAGTTGCCCGCACAGATACGCAGTATTTT
CALRGVARTDTQYF
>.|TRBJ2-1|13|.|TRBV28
TGTGCCAGCAGTCCCCCCAGGGTCGGTGAGCAGTTCTTC
CASSPPRVGEQFF
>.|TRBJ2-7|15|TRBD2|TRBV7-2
TGTGCCAGCAGCCCCCTAGCGGGAGTGTCCTACGAGCAGTACTTC
CASSPLAGVSYEQYF
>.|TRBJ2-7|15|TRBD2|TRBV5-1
TGCGCCAGCAGCTTTCGACTAGCGGGACAGGGCGAGCAGTACTTC
CASSFRLAGQGEQYF
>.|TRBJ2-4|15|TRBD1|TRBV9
TGTGCCAGCAGCAGCGGTCGACAGGGTACAAACATTCAGTACTTC
CASSSGRQGTNIQYF
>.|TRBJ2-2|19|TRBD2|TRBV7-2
TGTGCCAGCAGCTTAATGGCCCTAGCGGGAGGGCCCTCCACCGGGGAGCTGTTTTTT
CASSLMALAGGPSTGELFF
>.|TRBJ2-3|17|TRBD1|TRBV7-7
TGTGCCAGCAGATCCCCCCGGCAGGGGGCGGGCACAGATACGCAGTATTTT
CASRSPRQGAGTDTQYF
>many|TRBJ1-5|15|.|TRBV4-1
TGCGCCAGCAGCCAGAGGACAGTTAGCAATCAGCCCCAGCATTTT
CASSQRTVSNQPQHF
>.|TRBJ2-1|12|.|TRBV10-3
TGTGCCATCAGTGGCGGGCACAATGAGCAGTTCTTC
CAISGGHNEQFF
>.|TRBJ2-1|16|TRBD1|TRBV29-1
TGCAGCGTTTCCCTCTATGACAGGGGACCCTACAATGAGCAGTTCTTC
CSVSLYDRGPYNEQFF
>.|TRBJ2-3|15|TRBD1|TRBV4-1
TGCGCCAGCAGCCGGCTACAGGGGAGCACAGATACGCAGTATTTT
CASSRLQGSTDTQYF
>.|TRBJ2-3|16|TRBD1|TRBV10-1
TGCGCCAGCAGTGAGCTCCCGACAGGGCCTCCGGATACGCAGTATTTT
CASSELPTGPPDTQYF
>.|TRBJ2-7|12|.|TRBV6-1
TGTGCCACTCTATGGGGGGTCTACGAGCAGTACTTC
CATLWGVYEQYF
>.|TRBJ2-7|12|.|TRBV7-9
TGTGCCAGCAGCCCAAACTCCTACAAGCAGTACTTC
CASSPNSYKQYF
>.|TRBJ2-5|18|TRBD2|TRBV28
TGTGCCAGCAGTTGGGGACTAGCGGGAGGGACCTACCAAGAGACCCAGTACTTC
CASSWGLAGGTYQETQYF
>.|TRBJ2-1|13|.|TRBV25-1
TGTGCCAGCGCCCTCGGCGGGAACGGAAAACAGTTCTTC
CASALGGNGKQFF
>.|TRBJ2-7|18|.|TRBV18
TGTGCCAGCTCACCACCGCCCCCTTCCGGCAGGGTGCACCACGAGCAGTACTTC
CASSPPPPSGRVHHEQYF
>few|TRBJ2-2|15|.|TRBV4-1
TGCGCCAGCAGCCAAGTACAGGGATCCACCGGGGAGCTGTTTTTT
CASSQVQGSTGELFF
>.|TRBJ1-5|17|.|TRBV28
TGTGCCAGCAGTTTAAAGAGGCTGTATTATAGCAATCAGCCCCAGCATTTT
CASSLKRLYYSNQPQHF
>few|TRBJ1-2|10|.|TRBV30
TGTGCCTGGAGAGGGGCCCAGGACACCTTC
CAWRGAQDTF
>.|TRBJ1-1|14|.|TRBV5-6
TGTGCCAGCAGCGGGGAGTTTCTGAACACTGAAGCTTTCTTT
CASSGEFLNTEAFF
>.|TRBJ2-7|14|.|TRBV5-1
TGCGCCAGCAATACTGGGACAAATTCCTACGAGCAGTACTTC
CASNTGTNSYEQYF
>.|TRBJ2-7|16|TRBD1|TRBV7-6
TGTGCCAGCTTTAACCCGGGGACAGGGGCTAACTACGAGCAGTACTTC
CASFNPGTGANYEQYF
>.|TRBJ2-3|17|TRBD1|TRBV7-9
TGTGCCAGCAGCTTGTTGGGACAGGGGAAGGGCACAGATACGCAGTATTTT
CASSLLGQGKGTDTQYF
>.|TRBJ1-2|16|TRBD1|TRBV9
TGTGCCAGCAGCGTAGCTACGGGACAGGGGGCGGATGGCTACACCTTC
CASSVATGQGADGYTF
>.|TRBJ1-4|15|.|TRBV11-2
TGTGCCAGCAGGATAACCGCGGGCACTAATGAAAAACTGTTTTTT
CASRITAGTNEKLFF
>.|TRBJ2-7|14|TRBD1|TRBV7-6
TGTGCCAGCAGCTTAGGGACAGGGTCCTACGAGCAGTACTTC
CASSLGTGSYEQYF
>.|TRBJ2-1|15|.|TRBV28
TGTGCCAGCAGTTTCAGTACAGGCATGTACAATGAGCAGTTCTTC
CASSFSTGMYNEQFF
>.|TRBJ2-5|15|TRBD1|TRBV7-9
TGTGCCAGCAGCTTACCCACAGGGGGTCAAGAGACCCAGTACTTC
CASSLPTGGQETQYF
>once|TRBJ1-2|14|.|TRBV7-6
TGTGCCAGCAGCGATATCGACTCAGGACGGGGCTACACCTTC
CASSDIDSGRGYTF
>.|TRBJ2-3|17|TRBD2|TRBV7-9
TGTGCCAGCAGCTCCGGGACTAGCGGATCTTTCACAGATACGCAGTATTTT
CASSSGTSGSFTDTQYF
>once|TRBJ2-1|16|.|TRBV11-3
TGTGCCAGCAGCAGAAGGGGGTTGGCAGACCACGATGAGCAGTTCTTC
CASSRRGLADHDEQFF
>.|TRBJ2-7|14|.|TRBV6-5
TGTGCCAGCAGTTACGATACAGGGTCCTACGAGCAGTACTTC
CASSYDTGSYEQYF
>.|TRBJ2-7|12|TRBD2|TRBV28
TGTGCCATGTGGGAGCGGGAGGGCGAGCAGTACTTC
CAMWEREGEQYF
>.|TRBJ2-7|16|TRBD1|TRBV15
TGTGCCACCAGCACCAACAGGGGGTTTAGCTCCTACGAGCAGTACTTC
CATSTNRGFSSYEQYF
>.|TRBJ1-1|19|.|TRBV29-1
TGCAGCGTTGAAGGGGCGCGTATCACGGGGGCGCTTGGGTACACTGAAGCTTTCTTT
CSVEGARITGALGYTEAFF
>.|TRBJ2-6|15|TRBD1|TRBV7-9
TGTGCCAGCATCCGGACAGGGGCTGGGGCCAACGTCCTGACTTTC
CASIRTGAGANVLTF
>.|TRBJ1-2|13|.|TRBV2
TGTGCCAGCAGTGGACGGTCGAACTATGGCTACACCTTC
CASSGRSNYGYTF
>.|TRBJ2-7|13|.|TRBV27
TGTGCCAGCAGTTTTGGGGGAGGAGGCGAGCAGTACTTC
CASSFGGGGEQYF
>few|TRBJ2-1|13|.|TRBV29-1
TGCAGCGTTGTGGAACTCGACTACAATGAGCAGTTCTTC
CSVVELDYNEQFF